The 16 T cell receptor beta chains presented below share a single source sample, sequenced in a study of blood T cells in healthy people across ages. Using a J-beta primer mix together with a sample-barcoded 5' primer, a second PCR was run for roughly 7 to 11 cycles. TCRdb redid the calling of the 5' RACE reads with MiXCR, one entry per CDR3 protein. The sample has some 760,000 distinct CDR3 sequences, 20% to 25% seen once. The same data also went into a second study, on T cells of mothers and their children.

Sequenced material: blood. These receptors were collected from a boy between 5 and 17 years old in good health.

This clonotype came up a few times. The rearrangement joins TRBV18 to TRBJ1-2; D is unclear. This CDR3 is 15 amino acids long. Germline CDR1 and CDR2: KGHSH and LQKENI. V shed 3 bases and J shed 3 bases, with 14 bases lying between them. CDR3 sequence reads: CASSPPGTAHYGYTF. CDR3 DNA: TGTGCCAGCTCACCGCCGGGTACAGCCCACTATGGCTACACCTTC.

This clonotype was seen more than once but under ten times. The chain uses TRBV5-8 and TRBJ1-3; no definite D call. The germline V gene encodes CDR1 SGHTS and CDR2 YDEGEE. V lost 5 bases to trimming and J lost 0 bases, with 12 bases between them. The CDR3 covers 15 residues. CDR3 nucleotides: TGTGCCAGCAGATTCGGACGGCACTCTGGAAACACCATATATTTT. Translating it yields CASRFGRHSGNTIYF.

The chain uses TRBV15 and TRBJ2-3; TRBD2 matches at 7 bases. J was trimmed by 4 bases and V by 2 bases; bases with no gene match: 12. Germline CDR1 LNHNV, CDR2 YYDKDF (reference sequence). The CDR3 runs to 17 residues. The CDR3 protein is CATSRLREPPPADTQYF. CDR3 sequence (DNA): TGTGCCACCAGCAGATTGCGGGAGCCCCCCCCCGCAGATACGCAGTATTTT.

This clonotype was seen a few times. V usage is TRBV27 and J usage is TRBJ1-1, with 9 positions matching TRBD1. The CDR3 is 14 amino acids. Per the germline V gene, CDR1 is MNHEY and CDR2 is SMNVEV (reference sequence). The J segment lost 4 bases and the V segment lost 3 bases, leaving 3 bases of the junction unmatched. The CDR3 bases are TGTGCCAGCAGTTTCGGGGGACAGGGCACTGAAGCTTTCTTT. Its translation is CASSFGGQGTEAFF.

The chain couples TRBV27 to TRBJ1-2; TRBD1 is a possible D gene (6 bases). CDR1 MNHEY and CDR2 SMNVEV come from the germline V gene (reference sequence). V lost 10 bases to trimming and J lost 4 bases, with 16 bases between them. The CDR3 is made up of 13 amino acids. The CDR3 DNA reads as TGTGCCACCGCAGAGACAGGCCGCTATGGCTACACCTTC. It specifies CATAETGRYGYTF.

The table lists this clonotype with a few counts. An end of the junction differs from the germline gene, which may be a read error. The gene calls are TRBV7-7 and TRBJ2-2, with unresolved D. The CDR3 runs 16 residues. Germline V gives CDR1 SSHAT, CDR2 FNYEAQ (reference sequence). The CDR3 DNA is TGTGCTAGCAGCTCGTCGTCCATTTTGAACACCGGGGAGCTGTTTTTT. The encoded protein is CASSSSSILNTGELFF.

This clonotype turned up a few times. The chain joins TRBV13 to TRBJ2-7; 8 bases align to TRBD1. V dropped 4 bases and J dropped 3; count of bases not matched to a gene: 8. Germline CDR1 is PRHDT and CDR2 is FYEKMQ (reference sequence). This CDR3 comprises 15 residues. CDR3 loop: CASSSSGTGDYEQYF. In nucleotides, the CDR3 is TGTGCCAGCAGCTCTTCCGGGACAGGAGACTACGAGCAGTACTTC. The full variable domain, in which reference TRBV13 and TRBJ2-7 provide the parts outside the CDR3, is AAGVIQSPRHLIKEKRETATLKCYPIPRHDTVYWYQQGPGQDPQFLISFYEKMQSDKGSIPDRFSAQQFSDYHSELNMSSLELGDSALYFCASSSSGTGDYEQYFGPGTRLTVT.

This clonotype was seen a few times. The chain has TRBV7-8 and TRBJ1-1, with D unclear. Germline V CDR1 and CDR2: SGHVS, FQNEAQ. This CDR3 comprises 15 residues. The V end lost 0 bases, the J end lost 4 bases, and 12 bases lay between the germline ends. The CDR3 bases are TGTGCCAGCAGCTTAGCGAGAGTTAGTGGCACTGAAGCTTTCTTT. Its translation: CASSLARVSGTEAFF. Drawing the rest from reference TRBV7-8 and TRBJ1-1, the complete variable domain is GAGVSQSPRYKVAKRGQDVALRCDPISGHVSLFWYQQALGQGPEFLTYFQNEAQLDKSGLPSDRFFAERPEGSVSTLKIQRTQQEDSAVYLCASSLARVSGTEAFFGQGTRLTVV.

This clonotype showed up just a few times. The chain carries TRBV3-1 and TRBJ2-1, with D unclear. CDR3 length equals 14 residues. V lost 4 bases, J lost 6 bases, and 13 bases lay in between. Germline V gene data show CDR1 as LGHDT and CDR2 as YNNKEL (reference sequence). CDR3 DNA sequence: TGTGCCAGCAGCCGCTTGCAGGAAGGCAATGAGCAGTTCTTC. Translating gives CASSRLQEGNEQFF.

This rearrangement joins TRBV6-2 or TRBV6-3 to TRBJ2-7; 10 bases are shared with TRBD1. Germline V gives CDR1 MNHEY, CDR2 SVGEGT. The CDR3 has 13 amino acids. V shed 8 bases, J shed 5 bases, and the junction held 6 bases outside the gene matches. In DNA form, the CDR3 reads TGTGCCAGCCAAGACAGGGGGCACGACGAGCAGTACTTC. Its translation is CASQDRGHDEQYF.

This clonotype has a handful of counts. Here the CDR3 reads CSARETGETQYF. As DNA, the CDR3 is TGCAGTGCTAGGGAAACAGGAGAGACCCAGTACTTC. This chain connects TRBV20-1 to TRBJ2-5, with D tentatively TRBD1 (5 bases). This CDR3 contains 12 residues. Germline CDR1 and CDR2: DFQATT and SNEGSKA (reference sequence). With 3 bases removed from V and 4 bases from J, the gap between germline ends came to 9 bases.

This clonotype has more than one count but fewer than ten. This rearrangement joins TRBV12-5 to TRBJ1-2; D gene ambiguous. Trimming took off 5 bases at V and 8 bases at J, with 15 bases between the two ends. Germline lookup yields CDR1 LGHNT and CDR2 FRNRAP. The length of the CDR3 is 13 residues. The CDR3 spells CASGKAATDGYTF. DNA for the CDR3: TGTGCTAGTGGTAAAGCAGCCACAGACGGCTACACCTTC.

Only a few counts were recorded for this clonotype. V and J are TRBV7-9 and TRBJ2-5; 8 nucleotides match TRBD2. CDR1 is SEHNR and CDR2 is FQNEAQ in the germline V gene (reference sequence). With 4 bases clipped from V and 11 bases from J, the junction kept 12 bases outside the gene matches. The CDR3 runs to 14 residues. The CDR3 region has the DNA TGTGCCAGCAGCTCGTCTCGGGAGGGAGTTCAGCAGTACTTC. This gives the protein CASSSSREGVQQYF.

J is TRBJ1-2 and V is TRBV11-2; perhaps TRBD1 as D (6 bases). Trimming pared 4 bases from V and 3 bases from J, leaving 12 bases between. Germline V gene lookup returns CDR1 SGHAT and CDR2 FQNNGV. This CDR3 has 14 amino acids. The CDR3 reads CASSSRGGDYGYTF. DNA of the CDR3: TGTGCCAGCAGCTCCAGAGGGGGGGACTATGGCTACACCTTC.

This clonotype was found a few times. The chain combines TRBV2 with TRBJ2-7, with TRBD1 matching 8 bases. This CDR3 spans 11 amino acids. V shed 8 bases and J 6 bases; nucleotides not matched to a gene: 3. Germline CDR1 SNHLY, CDR2 FYNNEI. The CDR3 region is CASLDRGEQYF. In nucleotides, the CDR3 is TGTGCCAGCCTAGACAGGGGCGAGCAGTACTTC.

The V gene is TRBV11-3, the J gene TRBJ2-4; D may be TRBD1 (6 bases). The V and J ends lost 0 bases and 5 bases respectively, with 8 bases between them. The CDR3 runs 14 residues. Germline values: CDR1 SGHNT, CDR2 YENEEA. CDR3 sequence: CASSLEGGQNIQYF. The CDR3 nucleotides are TGTGCCAGCAGCTTAGAAGGGGGTCAAAACATTCAGTACTTC.